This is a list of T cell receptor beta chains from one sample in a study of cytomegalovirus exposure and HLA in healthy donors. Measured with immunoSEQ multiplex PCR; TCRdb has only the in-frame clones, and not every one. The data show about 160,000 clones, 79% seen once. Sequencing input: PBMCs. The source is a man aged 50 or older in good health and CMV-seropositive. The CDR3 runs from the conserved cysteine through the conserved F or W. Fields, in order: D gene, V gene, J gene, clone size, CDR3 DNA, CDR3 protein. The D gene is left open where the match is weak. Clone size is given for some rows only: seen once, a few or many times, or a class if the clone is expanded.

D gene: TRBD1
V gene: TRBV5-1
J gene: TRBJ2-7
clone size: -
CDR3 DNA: TGCGCCAGCAGCCCGGCGGGACAGGGGTTCTCCGAGCAGTACTTC
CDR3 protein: CASSPAGQGFSEQYF

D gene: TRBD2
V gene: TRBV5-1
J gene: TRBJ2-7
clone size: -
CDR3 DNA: TGCGCCAGCAGCTTGGAAGCTAGCGGGGGGTACGAGCAGTACTTC
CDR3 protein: CASSLEASGGYEQYF

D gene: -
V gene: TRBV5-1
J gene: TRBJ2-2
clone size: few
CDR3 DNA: TGCGCCAGCAGCTTGGTACGGTCCGGGGAGCTGTTTTTT
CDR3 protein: CASSLVRSGELFF

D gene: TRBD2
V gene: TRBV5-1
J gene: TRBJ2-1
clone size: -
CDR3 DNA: TGCGCCAGCAGCTTGAGGACTAGCGGGGGTGCTGAGCAGTTCTTC
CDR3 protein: CASSLRTSGGAEQFF

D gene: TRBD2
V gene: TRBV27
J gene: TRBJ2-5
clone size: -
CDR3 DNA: TGTGCCAGCAGTTTGGGGCCCGGGACTAGCGGGAGGTTTCGAGAGACCCAGTACTTC
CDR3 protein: CASSLGPGTSGRFRETQYF

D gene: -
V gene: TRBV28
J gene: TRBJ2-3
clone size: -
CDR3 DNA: TGTGCCAGCAGTCTCTCAGGGGTGAGCACAGATACGCAGTATTTT
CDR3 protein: CASSLSGVSTDTQYF

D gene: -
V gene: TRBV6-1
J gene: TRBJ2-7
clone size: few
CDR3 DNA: TGTGCCAGCAGTTTACAGTCCTACGAGCAGTACTTC
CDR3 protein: CASSLQSYEQYF

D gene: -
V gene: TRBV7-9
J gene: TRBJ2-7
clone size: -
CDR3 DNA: TGTGCCAGCAGCTTCAGTCAGGGCGGTTCGTACTTC
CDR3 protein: CASSFSQGGSYF

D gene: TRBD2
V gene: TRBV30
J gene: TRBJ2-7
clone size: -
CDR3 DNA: TGTGCCTGGACCGTGGGACTAGCGGAGGTCGACGAGCAGTACTTC
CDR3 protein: CAWTVGLAEVDEQYF

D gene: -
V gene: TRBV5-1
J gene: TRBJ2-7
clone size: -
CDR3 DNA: TGCGCCAGCAGCTTGGCGGGGAAACTCGCCTACGAGCAGTACTTC
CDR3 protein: CASSLAGKLAYEQYF

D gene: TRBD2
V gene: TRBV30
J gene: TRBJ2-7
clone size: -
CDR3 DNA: TGTGCCTGGAGGGGGACTAGCGGGAGGGACGAGCAGTACTTC
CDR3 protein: CAWRGTSGRDEQYF

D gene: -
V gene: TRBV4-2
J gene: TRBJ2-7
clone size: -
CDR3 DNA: TGTGCCAGCAGCCAAGTTGTAACCGGCGAGCAGTACTTC
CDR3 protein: CASSQVVTGEQYF

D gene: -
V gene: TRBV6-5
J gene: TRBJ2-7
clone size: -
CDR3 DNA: TGTGCCAGCAGTTACAAGACGTCAGGAACCTACGAGCAGTACTTC
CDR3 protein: CASSYKTSGTYEQYF

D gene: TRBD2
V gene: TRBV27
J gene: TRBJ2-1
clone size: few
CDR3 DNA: TGTGCCAGCAGCAACTCCGGGACTAGTCTCTACAATGAGCAGTTCTTC
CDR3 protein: CASSNSGTSLYNEQFF

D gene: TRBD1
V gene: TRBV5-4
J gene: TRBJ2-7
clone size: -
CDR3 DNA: TGTGCCAGCAGCCCCGGGACAGGGGTTTTCTCCTACGAGCAGTACTTC
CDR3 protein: CASSPGTGVFSYEQYF

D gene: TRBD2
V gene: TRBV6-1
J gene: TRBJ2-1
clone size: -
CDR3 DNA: TGTGCCAGCAGTTTCATGACTAGCGGGAGCGATGAGCAGTTCTTC
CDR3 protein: CASSFMTSGSDEQFF

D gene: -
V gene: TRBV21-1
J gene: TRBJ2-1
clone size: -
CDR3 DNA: TGTGCCAGCAGCAGGGGGACTAGCGGGAGTTACAATGAGCAGTTCTTC
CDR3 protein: CASSRGTSGSYNEQFF

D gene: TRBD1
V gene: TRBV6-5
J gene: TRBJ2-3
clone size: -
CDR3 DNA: TGTGCCAGCAGTTACTCGGGACAGGGAGTAGATACGCAGTATTTT
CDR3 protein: CASSYSGQGVDTQYF

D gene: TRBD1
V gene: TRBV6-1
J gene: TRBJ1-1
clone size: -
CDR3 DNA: TGTGCCAGCAGTACGGACAGGAACGCTGAAGCTTTCTTT
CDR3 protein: CASSTDRNAEAFF

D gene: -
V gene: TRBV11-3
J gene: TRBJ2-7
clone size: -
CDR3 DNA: TGTGCCAGCAGCTTCTCAAGGGTGGGCCGGGGGAAGTTTAGGTACGAGCAGTACTTC
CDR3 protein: CASSFSRVGRGKFRYEQYF

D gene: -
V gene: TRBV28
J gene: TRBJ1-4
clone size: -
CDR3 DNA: TGTGCCAGCAGACAAACCCGACTAGTTGAAAAACTGTTTTTT
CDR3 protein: CASRQTRLVEKLFF

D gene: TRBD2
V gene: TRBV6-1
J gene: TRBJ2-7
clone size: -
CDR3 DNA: TGTGCCAGCAACCCCTATAGACTAGCGCCCGAGCAGTACTTC
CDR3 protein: CASNPYRLAPEQYF

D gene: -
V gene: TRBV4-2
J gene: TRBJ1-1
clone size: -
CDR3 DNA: TGTGCCAGCAGCCAGGGGGGGGGCGGGAACACTGAAGCTTTCTTT
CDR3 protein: CASSQGGGGNTEAFF

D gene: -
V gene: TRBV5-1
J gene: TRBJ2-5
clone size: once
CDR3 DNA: TGCGCCACAAAAGGAGGGGACCAAGAGACCCAGTACTTC
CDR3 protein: CATKGGDQETQYF

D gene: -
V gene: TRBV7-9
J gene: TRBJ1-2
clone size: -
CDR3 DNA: TGTGCCAGCAGCTTAGCCCGGGGCAGGGACTCTAACTATGGCTACACCTTC
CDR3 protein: CASSLARGRDSNYGYTF

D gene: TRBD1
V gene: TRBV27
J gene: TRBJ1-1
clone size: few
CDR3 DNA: TGTGCCAGCAGGCCCGGGACAGGGATTTTAAACACTGAAGCTTTCTTT
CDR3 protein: CASRPGTGILNTEAFF

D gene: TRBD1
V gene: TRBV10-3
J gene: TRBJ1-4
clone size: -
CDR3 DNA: TGTGCCATCAAACAGGGGGCGGGTAATGAAAAACTGTTTTTT
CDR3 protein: CAIKQGAGNEKLFF

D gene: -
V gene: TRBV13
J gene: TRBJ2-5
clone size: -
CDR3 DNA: TGTGCCAGCAGCTTAAGGGTTGCGGGGGCTTTGGAGACCCAGTACTTC
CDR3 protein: CASSLRVAGALETQYF

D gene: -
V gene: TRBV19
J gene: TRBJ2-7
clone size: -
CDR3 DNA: TGTGCCAGTAGTGGATTTGCCGGGAGATCCTACGAGCAGTACTTC
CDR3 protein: CASSGFAGRSYEQYF

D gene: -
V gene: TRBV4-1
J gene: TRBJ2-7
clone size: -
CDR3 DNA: TGCGCCAGCAGCCAAGGCAGGGGCGGCGAGCAGTACTTC
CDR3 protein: CASSQGRGGEQYF

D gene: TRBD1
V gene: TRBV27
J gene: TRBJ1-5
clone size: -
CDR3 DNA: TGTGCCAGCAGTTTATCGTTCAGGGGGGAGTGGCAGCCCCAGCATTTT
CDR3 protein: CASSLSFRGEWQPQHF

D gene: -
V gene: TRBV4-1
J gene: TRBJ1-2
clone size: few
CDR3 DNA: TGCGCCAGCAGCCCTCCCAGGCGGGGTAGTCATGGCTACACCTTC
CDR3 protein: CASSPPRRGSHGYTF

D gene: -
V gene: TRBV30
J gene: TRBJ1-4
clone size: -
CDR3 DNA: TGTGCCTGGAGTGTACAGGGCGATAATGAAAAATTGTTTTTT
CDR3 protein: CAWSVQGDNEKLFF

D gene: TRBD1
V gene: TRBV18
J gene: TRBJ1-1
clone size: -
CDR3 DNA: TGTGCCAGCTCACCGGAGGGGGCGCCTAGCACTGAAGCTTTCTTT
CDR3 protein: CASSPEGAPSTEAFF

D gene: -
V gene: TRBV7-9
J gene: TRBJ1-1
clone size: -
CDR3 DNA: TGTGCCAGCAGCTTAGGTGTAGGGGGTAGGACTGAAGCTTTCTTT
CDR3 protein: CASSLGVGGRTEAFF

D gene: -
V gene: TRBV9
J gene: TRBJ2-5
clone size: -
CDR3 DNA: TGTGCCAGCAGCCCAGGCCAGGGGGGTCGAGAGACCCAGTACTTC
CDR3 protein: CASSPGQGGRETQYF

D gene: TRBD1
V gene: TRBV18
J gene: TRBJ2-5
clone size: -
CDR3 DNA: TGTGCCAGCTCGCCGAGACAGGGTGAGACCCAGTACTTC
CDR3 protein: CASSPRQGETQYF

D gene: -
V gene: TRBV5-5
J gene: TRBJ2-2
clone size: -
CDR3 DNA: TGTGCCAGCAGCTTGGTGTTGGGTCGGGTTCAGACCGGGGAGCTGTTTTTT
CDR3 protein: CASSLVLGRVQTGELFF

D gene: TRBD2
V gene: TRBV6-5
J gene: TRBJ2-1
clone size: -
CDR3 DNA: TGTGCCAGCAGTTACGCTCTAGCGGGAGGTGAAAGTGAGCAGTTCTTC
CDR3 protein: CASSYALAGGESEQFF